The source of this T cell receptor beta chain is a study of blood T cell repertoires in COVID-19 (TCRdb year 2020). Notes on the research overall: Samples from collaborators originated in the United States, Italy and Spain and spanned both the acute and convalescent phases of COVID-19. The material from the prospective study consisted of cDNA or gDNA derived from T cells, B-cell-depleted T cells, or PBMCs. Subjects who had been exposed to COVID-19, were actively infected with it, or had recovered from it provided the deeply sampled blood TCRbeta repertoires that made up the dataset. The repertoires were released in a freely available public database intended as a resource for research on the immune response to SARS-CoV-2. Samples were obtained from the ongoing ImmuneRACE study (first 160 participants) and from roughly 1,300 subjects provided by 6 global collaborators. A de-identified subject ID, COVID-19 status, age in years and sex were almost always included in the sample metadata. Where available, HLA class I and class II types were taken from metadata supplied by the sample provider and were not determined by assay-based typing.

Results and caveats for the whole study, not just this receptor: The quantity of clinical and demographic metadata differed by source and by participant and was supplied without curation.

The immunoSEQ Assay, a bias-controlled multiplex PCR, was used to amplify TCRbeta CDR3 regions from genomic DNA. In the source study's methods: The number of nucleated cells in each sample was estimated by amplification of reference gene primers within the assay. Sequence reads were collapsed and filtered to measure the absolute abundance of every unique TCRbeta CDR3 rearrangement. For each sample, productive Simpson clonality was calculated by taking the square root of Simpson's diversity index across productive rearrangements. The immuneACCESS repertoire file appears here via TCRdb, limited to in-frame rearrangements. These files lack a portion of the clones; in checked studies, under half of the deficit traces to unresolved V genes, and the cause of the others is not known. V and J calls and clone size are as listed in that table; D and trimming were resolved from the DNA. The sample table holds about 220,000 clones, of which 80% to 90% were seen once. Clones ranked in the top ten supply about 9% of the sample.

This clone occurred a few times. Its binding antigen is unknown. Per-base qualities were not stored, and no clone one base away is much larger. The germline V and J ends show losses of 4 bases and 4 bases respectively, and no gene match explains 1 base of the junction. From the cysteine up to the phenylalanine, the CDR3 has a length of 13 residues. Only CDR3 DNA remains: 39 bases, in frame from the first base. Taken from the germline V gene, the CDR1 and CDR2 loops are MNHEY and SVGAGI. The collaborating institutions used their own protocols to collect whole blood in K2EDTA tubes. For TCRbeta analysis, collaborators shipped samples as frozen whole blood, isolated PBMCs, or DNA extracted from either of those sample types.

What was sequenced was peripheral blood. The sequence is built from TRBV6-5 and TRBJ2-5, with 9 junctional bases fitting TRBD2. This clonotype originated in a man aged 50-60 years with active or convalescent COVID-19. The nucleotide sequence reads as follows: TGTGCCAGCAGTTTTAGCGGGGGAGAGACCCAGTACTTC. Its amino acids are CASSFSGGETQYF.